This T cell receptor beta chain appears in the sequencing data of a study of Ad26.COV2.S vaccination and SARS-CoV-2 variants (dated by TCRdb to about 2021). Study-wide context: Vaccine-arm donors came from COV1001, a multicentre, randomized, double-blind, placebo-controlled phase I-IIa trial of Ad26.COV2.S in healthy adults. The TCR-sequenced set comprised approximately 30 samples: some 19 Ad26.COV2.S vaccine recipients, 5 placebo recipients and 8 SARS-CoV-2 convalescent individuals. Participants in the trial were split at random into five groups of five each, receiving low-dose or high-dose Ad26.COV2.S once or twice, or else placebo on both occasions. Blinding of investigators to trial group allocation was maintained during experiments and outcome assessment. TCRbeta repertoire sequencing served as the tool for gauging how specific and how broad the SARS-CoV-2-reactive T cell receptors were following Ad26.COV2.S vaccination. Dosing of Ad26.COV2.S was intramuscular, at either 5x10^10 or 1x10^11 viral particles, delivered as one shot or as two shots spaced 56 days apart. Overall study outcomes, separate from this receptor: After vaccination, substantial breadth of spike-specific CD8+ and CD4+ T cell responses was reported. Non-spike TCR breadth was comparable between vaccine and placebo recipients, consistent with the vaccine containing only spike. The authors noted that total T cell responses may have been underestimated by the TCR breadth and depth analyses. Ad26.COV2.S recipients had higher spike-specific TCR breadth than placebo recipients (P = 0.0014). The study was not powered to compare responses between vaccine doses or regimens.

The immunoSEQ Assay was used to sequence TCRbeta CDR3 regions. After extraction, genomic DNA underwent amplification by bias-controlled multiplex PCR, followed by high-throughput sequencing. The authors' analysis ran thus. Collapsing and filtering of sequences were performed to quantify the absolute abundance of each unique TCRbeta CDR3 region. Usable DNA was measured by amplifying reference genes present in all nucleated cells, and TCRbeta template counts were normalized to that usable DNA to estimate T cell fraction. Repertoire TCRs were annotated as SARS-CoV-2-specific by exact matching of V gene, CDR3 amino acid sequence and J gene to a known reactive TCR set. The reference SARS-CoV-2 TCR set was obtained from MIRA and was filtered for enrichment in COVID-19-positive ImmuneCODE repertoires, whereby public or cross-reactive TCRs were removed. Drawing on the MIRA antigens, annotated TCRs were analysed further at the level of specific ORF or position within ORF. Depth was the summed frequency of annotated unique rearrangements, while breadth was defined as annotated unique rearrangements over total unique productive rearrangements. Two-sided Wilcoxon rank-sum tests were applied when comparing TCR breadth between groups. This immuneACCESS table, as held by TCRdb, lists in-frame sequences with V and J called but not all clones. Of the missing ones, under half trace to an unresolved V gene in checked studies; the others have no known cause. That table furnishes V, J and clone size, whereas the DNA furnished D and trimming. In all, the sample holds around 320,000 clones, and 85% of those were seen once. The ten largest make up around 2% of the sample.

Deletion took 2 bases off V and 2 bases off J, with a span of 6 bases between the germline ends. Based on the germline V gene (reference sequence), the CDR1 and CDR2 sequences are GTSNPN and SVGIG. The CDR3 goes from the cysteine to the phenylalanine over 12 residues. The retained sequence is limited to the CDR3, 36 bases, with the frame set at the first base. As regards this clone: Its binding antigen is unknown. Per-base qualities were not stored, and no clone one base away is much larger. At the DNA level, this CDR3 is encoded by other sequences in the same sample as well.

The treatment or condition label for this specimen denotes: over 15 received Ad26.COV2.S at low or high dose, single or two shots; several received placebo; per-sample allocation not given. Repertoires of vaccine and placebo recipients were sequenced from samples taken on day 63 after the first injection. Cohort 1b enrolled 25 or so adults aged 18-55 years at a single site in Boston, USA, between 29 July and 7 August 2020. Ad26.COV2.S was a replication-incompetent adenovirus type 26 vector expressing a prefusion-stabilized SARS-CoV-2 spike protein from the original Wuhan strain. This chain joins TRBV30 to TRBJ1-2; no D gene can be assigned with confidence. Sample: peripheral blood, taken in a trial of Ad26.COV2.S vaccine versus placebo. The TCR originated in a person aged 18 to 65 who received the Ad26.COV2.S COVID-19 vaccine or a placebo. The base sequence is TGTGCCTGGAGTCTCGGGAACTATGGCTACACCTTC. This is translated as CAWSLGNYGYTF.